Listed below are T cell receptor beta chains from one sample, sequenced in a study of OX40 agonist ivuxolimab in advanced cancers. Assay: immunoSEQ multiplex PCR; the TCRdb copy retains only in-frame clones and omits some. The sample lists some 96,000 clones; just under 85% were seen once. The sequences come from CD4+ or CD8+ T cells sorted from blood, collected in a trial of the OX40 agonist ivuxolimab. The receptors derive from an adult with an advanced solid tumor such as melanoma, head and neck, liver or kidney cancer. CDR3s include the opening cysteine and the closing phenylalanine or tryptophan. Each record gives: CDR3 protein, CDR3 DNA, clone size, J gene, D gene, V gene. The D gene is left open where the match is weak. A clone size is listed for some rows: how often the clone was seen (once, few, many), or a class if it is expanded.

CASSLEWRPSYEQYF TGTGCCAGCAGCTTAGAGTGGAGGCCCTCCTACGAGCAGTACTTC few TRBJ2-7 - TRBV7-9
CATKNSGNTIYF TGTGCCACCAAGAACTCTGGAAACACCATATATTTT - TRBJ1-3 - TRBV27
CASSPLEGVAEAFF TGTGCCAGCAGCCCTCTGGAGGGGGTGGCTGAAGCTTTCTTT - TRBJ1-1 - TRBV9
CASRSGGRVNEQFF TGTGCCAGCAGGTCCGGCGGGAGGGTCAATGAGCAGTTCTTC - TRBJ2-1 TRBD2 TRBV28
CASSVDPLIITSRQFF TGTGCCAGCAGCGTAGATCCCCTTATTATTACTAGCAGGCAGTTCTTC few TRBJ2-1 - TRBV9
CASSPNRDGEQFF TGTGCCAGCAGCCCAAACAGGGACGGTGAGCAGTTCTTC - TRBJ2-1 - TRBV7-2
CASSFLGTEAFF TGTGCCAGCAGCTTCCTAGGGACTGAAGCTTTCTTT - TRBJ1-1 - TRBV5-6
CASSLDESGSSYNSPLHF TGTGCCAGCAGCTTAGATGAGAGTGGGAGCTCCTATAATTCACCCCTCCACTTT - TRBJ1-6 - TRBV11-2
CASSQGQGLNYGYTF TGTGCCAGCTCACAAGGACAGGGCCTTAACTATGGCTACACCTTC - TRBJ1-2 TRBD1 TRBV18
CASRTVRAFF TGCGCCAGCAGGACAGTCAGAGCTTTCTTT - TRBJ1-1 - TRBV4-3
CASSVAGDYYEQYF TGTGCCAGCAGCGTAGCGGGGGACTACTACGAGCAGTACTTC - TRBJ2-7 TRBD2 TRBV9
CASSLGSSGRYNEQFF TGTGCCAGCAGCTTAGGAAGTAGCGGGAGGTACAATGAGCAGTTCTTC - TRBJ2-1 TRBD2 TRBV7-2
CASSLGLYPDTQYF TGTGCCAGCAGCCTGGGACTCTATCCAGATACGCAGTATTTT few TRBJ2-3 - TRBV9
CASSLEGQGEGYTF TGTGCCAGCAGCTTAGAGGGGCAGGGCGAAGGCTACACCTTC few TRBJ1-2 - TRBV7-9
CASSTSVGRTNEKLFF TGTGCCAGCAGCACCTCAGTGGGCAGGACTAATGAAAAACTGTTTTTT once TRBJ1-4 - TRBV21-1
CASSLMGGLSNQPQHF TGTGCCAGCAGCCTCATGGGGGGGTTGAGCAATCAGCCCCAGCATTTT - TRBJ1-5 - TRBV7-2
CASSYLGQSNQPQHF TGTGCCAGCAGTTACCTGGGACAGAGCAATCAGCCCCAGCATTTT few TRBJ1-5 TRBD1 TRBV6-6
CASSGQENTGELFF TGTGCCAGCTCCGGACAGGAGAACACCGGGGAGCTGTTTTTT once TRBJ2-2 TRBD1 TRBV5-4
CASRRDTQQQSYGYTF TGTGCCAGCAGGCGGGACACCCAACAGCAGTCCTATGGCTACACCTTC - TRBJ1-2 - TRBV27
CASSEKLQGYTEAFF TGTGCCAGCAGTGAGAAACTACAGGGATACACTGAAGCTTTCTTT - TRBJ1-1 - TRBV6-1
CASSLRQGAGTQYF TGTGCCAGCTCACTACGACAGGGGGCCGGGACCCAGTACTTC - TRBJ2-5 TRBD1 TRBV18
CASSYEGYEQYF TGTGCCAGCAGTTACGAGGGATACGAGCAGTACTTC - TRBJ2-7 - TRBV6-6
CASSPDRDDSPLHF TGTGCCAGCAGCCCGGACAGGGACGATTCACCCCTCCACTTT - TRBJ1-6 TRBD1 TRBV4-2
CASSPPGGQNIQYF TGTGCCAGCAGCCCGCCCGGGGGCCAAAACATTCAGTACTTC - TRBJ2-4 - TRBV11-2
CASSGLRNTEAFF TGTGCCAGCAGTGGTTTGAGGAACACTGAAGCTTTCTTT - TRBJ1-1 - TRBV2
CASSLGLAGGSDTQYF TGTGCCAGCAGCTTGGGACTAGCGGGGGGGAGCGATACGCAGTATTTT once TRBJ2-3 TRBD2 TRBV7-2
CASSLRVASGRALSYEQYF TGTGCCAGCAGCTTACGGGTCGCTAGCGGGAGGGCCCTCTCCTACGAGCAGTACTTC - TRBJ2-7 TRBD2 TRBV11-2
CASTFGGTGAYEQYF TGTGCCAGCACCTTCGGAGGGACAGGGGCCTACGAGCAGTACTTC - TRBJ2-7 TRBD1 TRBV7-2
CASSQEKGATPLYGYTF TGCGCCAGCAGCCAAGAAAAGGGGGCGACTCCTCTCTATGGCTACACCTTC - TRBJ1-2 TRBD1 TRBV4-3
CASSRQLTGTAPVGLFF TGCGCCAGCAGCCGACAGTTAACCGGGACAGCGCCAGTGGGACTGTTTTTT - TRBJ1-4 TRBD1 TRBV4-3
CASSLGQGHEQYF TGTGCCAGCAGCCTCGGACAGGGCCACGAGCAGTACTTC - TRBJ2-7 TRBD1 TRBV6-6
CASWTVNSNQPQHF TGTGCCAGCTGGACAGTCAATAGCAATCAGCCCCAGCATTTT - TRBJ1-5 - TRBV28
CAWSVDRGISYEQYF TGTGCCTGGAGCGTGGACAGGGGAATCTCCTACGAGCAGTACTTC - TRBJ2-7 TRBD1 TRBV30
CASSSVGRGVTGELFF TGTGCCAGCAGCTCGGTAGGCAGGGGCGTCACCGGGGAGCTGTTTTTT - TRBJ2-2 - TRBV5-6
CASSLALGVNEKLFF TGTGCCAGCAGCTTAGCCCTAGGAGTTAATGAAAAACTGTTTTTT - TRBJ1-4 - TRBV7-9
CASSLDGTEAGELFF TGTGCCAGCAGCTTAGATGGGACAGAAGCCGGGGAGCTGTTTTTT - TRBJ2-2 TRBD1 TRBV7-9